The subject of this entry is one T cell receptor beta chain. The antigen is undetermined. Clones were read by immunoSEQ multiplex PCR, and TCRdb kept only the in-frame ones, dropping some. Among about 990,000 clones listed, approximately 78% were seen once. This CDR3 spans 17 amino acids. Trimming removed 5 bases from V and 2 bases from J, with 20 bases in between. The germline CDR1 and CDR2 sequences are LNHNV and YYDKDF (reference sequence). This sample stems from a study of shared clonotypes between healthy human individuals. Study in general: The donors, two women and a few men, were aged 18 to 49. Findings and caveats of the study: Naive subsets tended to show greater estimated richness than memory subsets.

The chain recombines TRBV15 with TRBJ2-3, with D maybe TRBD2 (6 bases). The sequencing sample was made of memory CD4+ T cells from PBMCs. Stated subset: CD45RA-negative fraction. The sequence came from a man between 18 and 35 years old in good health. Some clones in this sample may be carry-over from other donors' samples. The CDR3 region is CATSQEDAGLPTDTQYF. CDR3 DNA: TGTGCCACCAGCCAAGAGGACGCGGGACTCCCCACAGATACGCAGTATTTT.